A single sample gave rise to the 10 T cell receptor beta chains below, sequenced in a study of cytomegalovirus exposure and HLA in healthy donors. The primer mix had 60 Vbeta and 13 Jbeta primers. This table comes from immunoSEQ multiplex PCR, and its TCRdb copy is limited to in-frame clones, with some not included. The data show some 160,000 clones, with 80% to 90% seen just once and roughly 6.7% held by the top ten. Sequenced: PBMCs. Receptor source: a man aged 50-60 years in good health and CMV-seropositive.

V and J are TRBV4-1 and TRBJ1-1; D not resolved. Trimming cost V 0 bases and J 7 bases, with 15 bases left between them. This CDR3 spans 15 amino acids. Germline V gives CDR1 MGHRA, CDR2 YSYEKL. Here the CDR3 DNA reads TGCGCCAGCAGCCAAGAGGGCAATCGCCGGGATGAAGCTTTCTTT. This encodes CASSQEGNRRDEAFF.

The chain combines TRBV11-2 with TRBJ2-7; 10 bases align to TRBD2. V shed 1 base, J shed 4 bases, and the junction held 13 bases outside the gene matches. Germline V CDR1 and CDR2: SGHAT, FQNNGV. This CDR3 has 18 amino acids. CDR3 protein: CASSLGSSGRPREYEQYV. The CDR3 DNA reads as TGTGCCAGCAGCTTAGGATCTAGCGGGAGACCAAGAGAATACGAGCAGTACGTC.

The rearrangement links TRBV27 to TRBJ1-5, with D perhaps matching TRBD1 (5 bases). Trimming removed 0 bases from V and 6 bases from J, with 12 bases in between. The CDR3 sequence is 15 residues long. Germline V gives CDR1 MNHEY, CDR2 SMNVEV (reference sequence). This chain's CDR3 is CASSLSGGVGQPQHF. The CDR3 bases are TGTGCCAGCAGTTTATCTGGGGGGGTCGGTCAGCCCCAGCATTTT.

This chain uses TRBV2 with TRBJ1-2; D gene unclear. CDR3 length: 15 amino acids. The germline V gene has CDR1 SNHLY and CDR2 FYNNEI. Trimming cost V 0 bases and J 0 bases, with 8 bases left between them. CDR3 protein: CASSEARTANYGYTF. CDR3 nucleotides: TGTGCCAGCAGTGAAGCGAGAACCGCTAACTATGGCTACACCTTC. The full variable domain, its missing parts supplied by reference TRBV2 and TRBJ1-2, is EPEVTQTPSHQVTQMGQEVILRCVPISNHLYFYWYRQILGQKVEFLVSFYNNEISEKSEIFDDQFSVERPDGSNFTLKIRSTKLEDSAMYFCASSEARTANYGYTFGSGTRLTVV.

The V gene is TRBV7-9, the J gene TRBJ2-1; 11 bases fit TRBD2. The germline gives CDR1 SEHNR, CDR2 FQNEAQ (reference sequence). The trim removed 4 bases at V and 0 bases at J, leaving 5 bases unmatched. The CDR3 is 17 amino acids. CDR3 in amino acids: CASSSPSGGRSYNEQFF. The CDR3 DNA reads as TGTGCCAGCAGCTCCCCTAGCGGGGGGCGCTCCTACAATGAGCAGTTCTTC.

The chain has TRBV4-1 and TRBJ2-1; 10 positions agree with TRBD2. Germline trimming cut 1 base from V and 0 bases from J; bases unmatched to any gene: 3. This CDR3 has 17 residues. Germline loops: CDR1 MGHRA, CDR2 YSYEKL. This chain's CDR3 is CASSQGSSGGSYNEQFF. The CDR3 bases are TGCGCCAGCAGCCAAGGTTCTAGCGGGGGCTCCTACAATGAGCAGTTCTTC.

The V gene is TRBV7-6, the J gene TRBJ1-5; 12 positions match TRBD1. CDR1 and CDR2 (germline): SGHVS, FNYEAQ. V shed 5 bases, J shed 2 bases, and the junction held 10 bases outside the gene matches. The CDR3 loop spans 18 amino acids. Here the CDR3 reads CASSPWGQGALGNQPQHF. The CDR3 DNA is TGTGCCAGCAGCCCCTGGGGACAGGGGGCGCTTGGCAATCAGCCCCAGCATTTT.

The chain has TRBV6-1 and TRBJ1-2; TRBD1 is a possible D gene (6 bases). The germline V and J ends were trimmed by 10 bases and 8 bases, with 26 bases remaining between them. CDR1 and CDR2 from the germline V gene are MNHNS and SASEGT. The length of the CDR3 is 15 residues. The CDR3 region is CATLKGESRFWGYTF. CDR3 in DNA: TGTGCCACCTTAAAGGGGGAGTCACGGTTCTGGGGCTACACCTTC.

This chain joins TRBV11-1 and TRBJ2-1; D is ambiguous. Germline CDR1 and CDR2: SGHAT and FQDESV (reference sequence). The CDR3 totals 14 residues. The V and J ends lost 2 bases and 5 bases respectively, with 10 bases between them. CDR3 nucleotide sequence: TGTGCCAGCAGCTTACTAGATCGAAACAATGAGCAGTTCTTC. Translated: CASSLLDRNNEQFF.

The rearrangement links TRBV5-1 to TRBJ1-6; 10 bases align to TRBD1. The CDR3 consists of 16 residues. Per the germline V gene, CDR1 is SGHRS and CDR2 is YFSETQ. J lost 5 bases, V lost 2 bases, and 4 bases had no gene match. The CDR3 bases are TGCGCCAGCAGCTTTCGGACAGGGGGGAATAATTCACCCCTCCACTTT. Translation gives CASSFRTGGNNSPLHF.